What follows are 9 T cell receptor beta chains derived from one specimen sequenced in a study of cytomegalovirus exposure and HLA in healthy donors. It was with 60 Vbeta and 13 Jbeta primers that the PCR ran. Using immunoSEQ multiplex PCR, the repertoire was profiled, and TCRdb retains in-frame clones only, with some absent. The table lists some 120,000 clones, 80% of them singletons. The specimen sequenced was PBMCs. These TCRs come from a man aged 35 to 55 in good health and CMV-seronegative.

The chain uses TRBV29-1 and TRBJ2-3; unclear D gene. Germline V lookup: CDR1 SQVTM, CDR2 ANQGSEA. V lost 7 bases and J lost 10, with 18 bases in between. The CDR3 is 12 residues long. For the CDR3, the DNA is TGCAGCGCCCAGCACCCTAGTGGCGCGCAGTATTTT. It yields the protein CSAQHPSGAQYF.

The chain's CDR3 is CASSIEETQYF. In DNA form, the CDR3 reads TGTGCCAGCAGCATCGAAGAGACCCAGTACTTC. The rearrangement links TRBV7-9 to TRBJ2-5; no clear D gene. V was clipped by 5 bases and J by 3 bases, with 4 bases between them. The length of the CDR3 is 11 residues. In germline, CDR1 is SEHNR, CDR2 FQNEAQ (reference sequence).

The chain couples TRBV5-6 to TRBJ2-1; perhaps TRBD1 as D (6 bases). The CDR3 has 15 amino acids. Trimming pared 2 bases from V and 4 bases from J, leaving 13 bases between. CDR1 and CDR2 from the germline V gene are SGHDT and YYEEEE. The CDR3 nucleotides are TGTGCCAGCAGCTTCCGGGACACCCCTTACAATGAGCAGTTCTTC. Its translation is CASSFRDTPYNEQFF.

The J gene is TRBJ1-1, the V gene TRBV28; possible D gene TRBD1, 5 bases. The ends were cut back, 8 bases at V and 6 bases at J, with 16 bases in the middle. The CDR3 has 13 amino acids. Per germline, CDR1 MDHEN and CDR2 SYDVKM. The CDR3 spells CASSLGAAPEAFF. In DNA form, the CDR3 reads TGTGCCAGCTCCCTAGGGGCAGCTCCTGAAGCTTTCTTT.

This sequence joins TRBV6-5 and TRBJ2-1; 9 bases fit TRBD2. The CDR3 has 16 residues. V gave up 4 bases and J gave up 7 bases; unmatched junction bases: 11. From germline, CDR1 is MNHEY and CDR2 SVGAGI. In nucleotides, the CDR3 is TGTGCCAGCAGTTTGACTAGCGGAACGATCCAGAATGAGCAGTTCTTC. It codes for CASSLTSGTIQNEQFF.

The CDR3 DNA sequence: TGTGCCAGTAGTATATACAAGGGGCACCCCTACGAGCAGTACTTC. This codes for CASSIYKGHPYEQYF. The gene calls are TRBV19 and TRBJ2-7; a possible D gene is TRBD1 (5 bases). Looked up from germline, CDR1 is LNHDA and CDR2 is SQIVND (reference sequence). V gave up 2 bases and J gave up 2 bases, with 13 bases separating them. The CDR3 contains 15 residues.

The chain joins TRBV6-6 to TRBJ2-5; D may be TRBD2 (7 bases). The germline V gene has CDR1 MNHNY and CDR2 SVGAGI (reference sequence). The V and J ends lost 6 bases and 4 bases respectively, with 15 bases between them. This CDR3 spans 14 amino acids. This CDR3 is CASRNPGGLETQYF. The CDR3 nucleotides are TGTGCCAGCAGGAACCCGGGGGGCCTAGAGACCCAGTACTTC.

The chain employs TRBV2 and TRBJ2-1, with 14 bases lining up with TRBD2. J lost 5 bases, V lost 6 bases, and 9 bases had no gene match. The CDR3 runs to 17 residues. CDR1 and CDR2 from the germline V gene are SNHLY and FYNNEI. CDR3 protein: CASRGLAGGRANNEQFF. As DNA, the CDR3 is TGTGCCAGCAGAGGACTAGCGGGAGGAAGAGCGAACAATGAGCAGTTCTTC.

The chain uses TRBV6-5 and TRBJ1-1, with 7 bases lining up with TRBD1. Germline CDR1 reads MNHEY; CDR2 reads SVGAGI. The CDR3 is 14 residues long. Germline trimming cut 5 bases from V and 3 bases from J; bases unmatched to any gene: 6. CDR3 region: CASSVTQGDTEAFF. The CDR3 bases are TGTGCCAGCAGTGTGACCCAGGGGGACACTGAAGCTTTCTTT.